The present T cell receptor (beta chain) was sequenced within a study of beta chain features in type 1 diabetes. Overall study results and limits: VDJ junctions from patients with type 1 diabetes contained fewer insertions and more deletions. Among patients, naive, central memory and Treg TCRB repertoires appeared more similar than among healthy donors.

Turning to this clone: Its antigen is unknown.

All of the isolated RNA was reverse transcribed, so expressed TCRB transcripts were sequenced. Regulatory, naive and central memory T cell samples averaged around 3.6 million reads. Assay used: immunoSEQ multiplex PCR; TCRdb lists only in-frame clones, some missing. The sample consists of 60,000 or so clones, about 55% of them appearing once. This clonotype was obtained from a woman between 18 and 29 years old in good health. The sample taken for sequencing was Tregs from blood.

CDR3 coding DNA: TGTGCCAGCAACAACGAGGGGGGGAGGACTGAAGCTTTCTTT. Translation: CASNNEGGRTEAFF. This rearrangement joins TRBV5-4 to TRBJ1-1; D is possibly TRBD1 (6 bases). This CDR3 is built from 14 residues. Germline CDR1 reads SGHNT; CDR2 reads YYREEE (reference sequence). V lost 6 bases, J lost 5 bases, and 17 bases lay in between.